This T cell receptor beta chain was captured by sequencing in a study of shared clonotypes between healthy human individuals. Study-level points and caveats: With a few donors compared, 4% to 5% of naive CD4 clonotypes were shared.

CD4+ cells underwent separation, giving CD45RA+ naive and CD45RA-negative memory subsets. Points on this clone: Its antigen is currently unknown. Other DNA sequences of this sample code for an identical CDR3.

Germline CDR1 reads SGHRS; CDR2 reads YFSETQ. The CDR3 has 14 residues. Deletions cut 4 bases from V and 0 bases from J, with 11 bases between. The study ran the assay at deep level. Researchers divided each subset's genomic DNA evenly across several immunoSEQ plates. Data came from immunoSEQ multiplex PCR; TCRdb stores just in-frame clones and leaves some out. The data show around 700,000 clones, approximately 79% seen once. This clonotype was sampled from a woman in her 30s in good health. The sample consisted of memory CD4+ T cells sorted from blood. Subset described: CD45RA-negative fraction. The chain uses TRBV5-1 and TRBJ2-7; the D gene could be TRBD1 or TRBD2 (5 bases each). CDR3 protein: CASSASGSSYEQYF. The CDR3 DNA reads TGCGCCAGCAGCGCATCAGGGAGCTCCTACGAGCAGTACTTC.